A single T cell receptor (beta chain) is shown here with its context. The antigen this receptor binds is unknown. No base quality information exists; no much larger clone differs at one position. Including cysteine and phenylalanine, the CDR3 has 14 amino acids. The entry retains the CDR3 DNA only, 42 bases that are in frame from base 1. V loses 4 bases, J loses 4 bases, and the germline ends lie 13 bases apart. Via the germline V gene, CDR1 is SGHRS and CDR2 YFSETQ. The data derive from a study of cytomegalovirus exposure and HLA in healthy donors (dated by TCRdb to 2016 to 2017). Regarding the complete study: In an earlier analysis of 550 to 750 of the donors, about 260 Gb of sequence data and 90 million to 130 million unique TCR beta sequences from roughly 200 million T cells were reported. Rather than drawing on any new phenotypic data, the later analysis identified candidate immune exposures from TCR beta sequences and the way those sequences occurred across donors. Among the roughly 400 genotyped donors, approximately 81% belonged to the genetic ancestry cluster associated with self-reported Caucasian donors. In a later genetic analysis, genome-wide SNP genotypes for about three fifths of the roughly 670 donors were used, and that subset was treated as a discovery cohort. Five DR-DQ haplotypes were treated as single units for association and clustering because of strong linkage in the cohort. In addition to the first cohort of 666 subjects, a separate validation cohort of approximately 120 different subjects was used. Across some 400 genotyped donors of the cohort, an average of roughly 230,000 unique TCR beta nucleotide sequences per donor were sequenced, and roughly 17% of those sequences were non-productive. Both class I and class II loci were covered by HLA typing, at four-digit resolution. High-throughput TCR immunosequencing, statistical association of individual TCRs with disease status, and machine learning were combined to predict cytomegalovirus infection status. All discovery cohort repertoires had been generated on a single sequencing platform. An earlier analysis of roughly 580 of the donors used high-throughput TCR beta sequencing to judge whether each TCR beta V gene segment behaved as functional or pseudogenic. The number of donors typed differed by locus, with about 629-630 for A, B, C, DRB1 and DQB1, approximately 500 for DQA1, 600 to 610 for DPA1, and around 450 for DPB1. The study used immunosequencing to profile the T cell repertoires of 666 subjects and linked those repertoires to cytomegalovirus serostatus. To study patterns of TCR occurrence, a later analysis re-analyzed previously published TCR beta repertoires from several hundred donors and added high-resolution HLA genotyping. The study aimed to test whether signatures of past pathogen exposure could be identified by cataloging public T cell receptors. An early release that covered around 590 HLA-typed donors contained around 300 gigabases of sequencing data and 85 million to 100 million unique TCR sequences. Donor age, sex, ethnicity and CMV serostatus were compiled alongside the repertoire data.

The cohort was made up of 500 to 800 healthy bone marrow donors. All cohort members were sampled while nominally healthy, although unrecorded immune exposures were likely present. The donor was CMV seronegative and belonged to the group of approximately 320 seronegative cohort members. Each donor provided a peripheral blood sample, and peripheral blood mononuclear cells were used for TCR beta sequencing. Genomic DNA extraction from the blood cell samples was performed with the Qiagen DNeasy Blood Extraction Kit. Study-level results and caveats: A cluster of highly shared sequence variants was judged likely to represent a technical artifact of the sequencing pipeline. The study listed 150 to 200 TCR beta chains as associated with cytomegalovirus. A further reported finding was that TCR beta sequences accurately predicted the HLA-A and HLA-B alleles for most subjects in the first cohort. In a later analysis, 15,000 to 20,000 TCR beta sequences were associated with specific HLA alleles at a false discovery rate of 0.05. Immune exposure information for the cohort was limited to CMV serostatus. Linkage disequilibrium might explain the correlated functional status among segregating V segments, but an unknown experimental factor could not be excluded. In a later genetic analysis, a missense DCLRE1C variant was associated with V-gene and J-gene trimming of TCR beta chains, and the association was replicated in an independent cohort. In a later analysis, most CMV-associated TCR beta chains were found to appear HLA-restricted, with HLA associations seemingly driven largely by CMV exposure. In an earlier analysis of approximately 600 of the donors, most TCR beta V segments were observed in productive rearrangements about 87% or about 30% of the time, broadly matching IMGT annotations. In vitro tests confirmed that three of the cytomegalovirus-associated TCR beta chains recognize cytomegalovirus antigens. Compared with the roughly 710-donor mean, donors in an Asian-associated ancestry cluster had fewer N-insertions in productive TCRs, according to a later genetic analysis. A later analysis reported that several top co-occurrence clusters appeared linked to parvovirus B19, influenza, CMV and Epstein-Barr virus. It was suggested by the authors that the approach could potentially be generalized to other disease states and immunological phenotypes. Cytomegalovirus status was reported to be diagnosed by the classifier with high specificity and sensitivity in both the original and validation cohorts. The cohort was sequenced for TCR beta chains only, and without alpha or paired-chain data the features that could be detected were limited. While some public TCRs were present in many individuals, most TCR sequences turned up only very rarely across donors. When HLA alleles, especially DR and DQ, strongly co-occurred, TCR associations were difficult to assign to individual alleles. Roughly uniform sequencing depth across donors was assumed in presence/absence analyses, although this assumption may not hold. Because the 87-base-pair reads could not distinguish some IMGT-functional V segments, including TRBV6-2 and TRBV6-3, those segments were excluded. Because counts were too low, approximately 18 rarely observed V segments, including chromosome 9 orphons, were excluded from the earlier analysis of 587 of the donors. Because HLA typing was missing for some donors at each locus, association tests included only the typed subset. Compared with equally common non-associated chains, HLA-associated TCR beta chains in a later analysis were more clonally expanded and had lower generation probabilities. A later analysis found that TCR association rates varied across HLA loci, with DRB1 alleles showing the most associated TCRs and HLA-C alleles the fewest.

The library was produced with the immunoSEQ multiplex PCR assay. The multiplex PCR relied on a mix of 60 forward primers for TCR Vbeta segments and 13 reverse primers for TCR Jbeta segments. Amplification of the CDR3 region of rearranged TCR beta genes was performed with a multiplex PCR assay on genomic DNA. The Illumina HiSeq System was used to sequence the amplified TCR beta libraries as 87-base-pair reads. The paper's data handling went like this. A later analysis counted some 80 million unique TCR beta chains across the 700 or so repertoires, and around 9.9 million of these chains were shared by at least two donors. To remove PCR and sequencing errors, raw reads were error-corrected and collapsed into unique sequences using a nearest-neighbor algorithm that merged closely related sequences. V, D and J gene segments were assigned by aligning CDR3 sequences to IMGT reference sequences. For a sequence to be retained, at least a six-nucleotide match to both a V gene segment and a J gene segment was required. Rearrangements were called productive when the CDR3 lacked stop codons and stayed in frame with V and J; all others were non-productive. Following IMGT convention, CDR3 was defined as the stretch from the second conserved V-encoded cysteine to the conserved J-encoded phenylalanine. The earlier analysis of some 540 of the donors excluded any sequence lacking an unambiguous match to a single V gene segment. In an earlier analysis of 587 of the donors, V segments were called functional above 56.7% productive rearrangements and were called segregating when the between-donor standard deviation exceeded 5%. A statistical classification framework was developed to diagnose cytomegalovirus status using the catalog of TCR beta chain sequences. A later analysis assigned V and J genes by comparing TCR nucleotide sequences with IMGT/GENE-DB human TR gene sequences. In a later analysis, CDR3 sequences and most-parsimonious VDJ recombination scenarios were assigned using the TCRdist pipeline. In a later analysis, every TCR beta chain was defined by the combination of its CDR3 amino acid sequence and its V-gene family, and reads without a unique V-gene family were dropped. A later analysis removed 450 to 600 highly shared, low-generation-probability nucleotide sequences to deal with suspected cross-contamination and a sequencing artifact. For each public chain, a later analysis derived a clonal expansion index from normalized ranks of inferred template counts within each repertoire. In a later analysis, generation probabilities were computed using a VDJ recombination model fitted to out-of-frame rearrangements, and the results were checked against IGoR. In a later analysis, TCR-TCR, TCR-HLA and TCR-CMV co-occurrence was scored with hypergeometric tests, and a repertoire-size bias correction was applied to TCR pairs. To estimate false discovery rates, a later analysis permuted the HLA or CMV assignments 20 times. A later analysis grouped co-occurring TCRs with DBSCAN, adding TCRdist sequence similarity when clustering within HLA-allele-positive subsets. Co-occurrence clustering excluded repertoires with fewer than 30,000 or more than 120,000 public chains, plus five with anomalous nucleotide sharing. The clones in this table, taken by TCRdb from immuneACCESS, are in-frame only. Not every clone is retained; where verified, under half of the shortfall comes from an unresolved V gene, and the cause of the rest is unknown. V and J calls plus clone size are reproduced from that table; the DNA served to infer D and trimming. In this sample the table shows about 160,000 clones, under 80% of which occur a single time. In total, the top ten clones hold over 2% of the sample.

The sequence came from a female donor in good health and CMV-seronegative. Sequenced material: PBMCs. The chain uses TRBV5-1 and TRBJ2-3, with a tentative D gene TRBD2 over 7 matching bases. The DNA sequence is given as TGCGCCAGCAGCGGGGGGGACAAGGCAGATACGCAGTATTTT. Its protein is CASSGGDKADTQYF.